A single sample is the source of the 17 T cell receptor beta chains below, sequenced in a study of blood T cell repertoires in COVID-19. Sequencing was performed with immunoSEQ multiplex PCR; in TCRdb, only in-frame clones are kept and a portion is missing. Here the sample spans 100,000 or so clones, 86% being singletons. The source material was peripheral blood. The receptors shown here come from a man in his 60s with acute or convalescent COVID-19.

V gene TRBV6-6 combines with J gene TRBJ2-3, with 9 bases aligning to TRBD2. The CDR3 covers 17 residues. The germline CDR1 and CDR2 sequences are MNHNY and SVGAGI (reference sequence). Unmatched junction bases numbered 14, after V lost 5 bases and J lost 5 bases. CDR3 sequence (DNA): TGTGCCAGCAGTCAGGTTAGGCGGGAGGGGGGGATAGATACGCAGTATTTT. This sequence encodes CASSQVRREGGIDTQYF.

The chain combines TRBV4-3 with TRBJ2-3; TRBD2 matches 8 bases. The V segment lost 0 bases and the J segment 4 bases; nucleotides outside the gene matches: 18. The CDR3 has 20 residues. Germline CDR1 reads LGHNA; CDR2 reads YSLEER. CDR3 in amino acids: CASSQELSSGGRLTADTQYF. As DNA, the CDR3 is TGCGCCAGCAGCCAAGAGTTGTCGTCGGGGGGGCGGCTGACCGCAGATACGCAGTATTTT.

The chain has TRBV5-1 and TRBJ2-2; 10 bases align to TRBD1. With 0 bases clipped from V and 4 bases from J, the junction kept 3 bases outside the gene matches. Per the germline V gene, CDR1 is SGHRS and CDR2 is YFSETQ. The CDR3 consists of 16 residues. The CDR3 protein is CASSLADRGRTGELFF. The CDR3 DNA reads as TGCGCCAGCAGCTTGGCCGACAGGGGGCGCACCGGGGAGCTGTTTTTT.

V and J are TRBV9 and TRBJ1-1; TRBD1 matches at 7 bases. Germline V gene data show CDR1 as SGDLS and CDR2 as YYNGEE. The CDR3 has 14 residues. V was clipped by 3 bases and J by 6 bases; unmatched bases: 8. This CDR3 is CASSAPRTGSEAFF. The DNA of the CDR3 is TGTGCCAGCAGCGCCCCTCGGACAGGCTCTGAAGCTTTCTTT. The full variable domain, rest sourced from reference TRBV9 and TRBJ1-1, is DSGVTQTPKHLITATGQRVTLRCSPRSGDLSVYWYQQSLDQGLQFLIQYYNGEERAKGNILERFSAQQFPDLHSELNLSSLELGDSALYFCASSAPRTGSEAFFGQGTRLTVV.

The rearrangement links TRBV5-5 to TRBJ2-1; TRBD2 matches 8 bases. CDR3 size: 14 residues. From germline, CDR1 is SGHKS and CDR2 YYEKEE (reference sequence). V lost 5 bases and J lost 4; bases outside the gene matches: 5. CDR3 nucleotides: TGTGCCAGCAGACTTCGGGAGGGTTACAATGAGCAGTTCTTC. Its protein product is CASRLREGYNEQFF.

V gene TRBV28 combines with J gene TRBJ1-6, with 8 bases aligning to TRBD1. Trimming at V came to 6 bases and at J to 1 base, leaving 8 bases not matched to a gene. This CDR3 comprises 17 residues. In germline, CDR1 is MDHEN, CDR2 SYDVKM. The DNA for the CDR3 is TGTGCCAGCAGCCATGGACAGGGTGGGTCCTATAATTCACCCCTCCACTTT. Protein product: CASSHGQGGSYNSPLHF.

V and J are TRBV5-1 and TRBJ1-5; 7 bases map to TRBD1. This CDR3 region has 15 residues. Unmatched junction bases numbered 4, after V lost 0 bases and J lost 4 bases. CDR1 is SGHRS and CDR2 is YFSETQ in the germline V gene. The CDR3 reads CASSLGGTENQPQHF. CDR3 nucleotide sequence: TGCGCCAGCAGCTTGGGAGGGACAGAGAATCAGCCCCAGCATTTT.

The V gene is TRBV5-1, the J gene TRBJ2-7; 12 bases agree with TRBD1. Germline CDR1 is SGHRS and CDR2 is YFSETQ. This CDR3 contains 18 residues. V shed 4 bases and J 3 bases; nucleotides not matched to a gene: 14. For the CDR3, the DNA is TGCGCCAGCAGCGAGTCGGGACAGGGGGCTAAGAGTGGCTACGAGCAGTACTTC. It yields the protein CASSESGQGAKSGYEQYF.

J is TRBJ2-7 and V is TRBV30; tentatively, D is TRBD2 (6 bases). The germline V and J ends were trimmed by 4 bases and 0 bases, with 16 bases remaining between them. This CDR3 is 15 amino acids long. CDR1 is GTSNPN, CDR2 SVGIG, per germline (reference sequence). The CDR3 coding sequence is TGTGCCTGGACGGGCGGGACTCAGCCCTCCTACGAGCAGTACTTC. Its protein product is CAWTGGTQPSYEQYF.

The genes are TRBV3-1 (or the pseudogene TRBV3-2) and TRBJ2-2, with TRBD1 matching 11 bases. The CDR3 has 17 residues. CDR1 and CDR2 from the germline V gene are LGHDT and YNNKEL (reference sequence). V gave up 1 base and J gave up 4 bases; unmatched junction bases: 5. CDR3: CASSQVTGTGGTGELFF. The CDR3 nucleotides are TGTGCCAGCAGCCAAGTGACAGGGACAGGGGGCACCGGGGAGCTGTTTTTT.

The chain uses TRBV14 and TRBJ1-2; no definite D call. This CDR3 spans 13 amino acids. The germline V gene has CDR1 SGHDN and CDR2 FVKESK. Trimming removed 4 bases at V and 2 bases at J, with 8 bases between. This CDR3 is CASSPGRNYGYTF. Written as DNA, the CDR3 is TGTGCCAGCAGCCCGGGAAGGAACTATGGCTACACCTTC. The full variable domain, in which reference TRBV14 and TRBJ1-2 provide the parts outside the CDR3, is EAGVTQFPSHSVIEKGQTVTLRCDPISGHDNLYWYRRVMGKEIKFLLHFVKESKQDESGMPNNRFLAERTGGTYSTLKVQPAELEDSGVYFCASSPGRNYGYTFGSGTRLTVV.

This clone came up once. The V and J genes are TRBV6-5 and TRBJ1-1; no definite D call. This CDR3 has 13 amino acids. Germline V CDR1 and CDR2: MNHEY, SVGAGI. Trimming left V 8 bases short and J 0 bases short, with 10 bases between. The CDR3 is CASRGNVNTEAFF. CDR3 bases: TGTGCCAGCCGAGGAAACGTGAACACTGAAGCTTTCTTT.

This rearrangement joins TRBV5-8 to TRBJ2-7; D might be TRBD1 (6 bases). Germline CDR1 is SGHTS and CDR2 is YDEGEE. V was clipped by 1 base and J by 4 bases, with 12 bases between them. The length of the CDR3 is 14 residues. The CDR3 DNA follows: TGTGCCAGCAGCTTGTTGACAGGTGGATACGAGCAGTACTTC. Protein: CASSLLTGGYEQYF.

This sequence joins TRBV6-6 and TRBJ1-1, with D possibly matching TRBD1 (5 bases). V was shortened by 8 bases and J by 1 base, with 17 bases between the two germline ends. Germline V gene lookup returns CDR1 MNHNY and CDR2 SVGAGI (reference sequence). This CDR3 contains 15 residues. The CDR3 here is CASLLGGVGNTEAFF. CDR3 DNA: TGTGCCAGCCTCCTCGGAGGGGTGGGGAACACTGAAGCTTTCTTT.

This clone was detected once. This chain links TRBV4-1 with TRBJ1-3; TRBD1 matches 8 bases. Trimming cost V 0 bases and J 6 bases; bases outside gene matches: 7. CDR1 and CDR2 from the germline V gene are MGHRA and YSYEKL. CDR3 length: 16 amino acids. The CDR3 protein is CASSQDIAQGENTIYF. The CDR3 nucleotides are TGCGCCAGCAGCCAAGATATTGCACAGGGGGAAAACACCATATATTTT.

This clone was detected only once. CDR3 nucleotides: TGTGCCAGCAGCTTAGAAGCCACTTCAAACTATGGCTACACCTTC. Its translation is CASSLEATSNYGYTF. The rearrangement links TRBV7-9 to TRBJ1-2; no reliable D call. CDR1 and CDR2 from the germline V gene are SEHNR and FQNEAQ (reference sequence). V lost 1 base, J lost 2 bases, and 11 bases lay in between. This CDR3 is built from 15 residues. The whole variable domain, remainder taken from reference TRBV7-9 and TRBJ1-2, is DTGVSQNPRHKITKRGQNVTFRCDPISEHNRLYWYRQTLGQGPEFLTYFQNEAQLEKSRLLSDRFSAERPKGSFSTLEIQRTEQGDSAMYLCASSLEATSNYGYTFGSGTRLTVV.

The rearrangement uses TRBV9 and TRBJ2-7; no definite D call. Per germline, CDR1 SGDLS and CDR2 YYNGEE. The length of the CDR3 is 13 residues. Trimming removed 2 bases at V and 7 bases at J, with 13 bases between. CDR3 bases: TGTGCCAGCAGCGTCGACCCAGACGGGGAGCAGTACTTC. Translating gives CASSVDPDGEQYF.